The T cell receptor beta chain described here comes from a study of T cell repertoires in cytomegalovirus infection. Overall study results and limits: Cumulative frequency of public TCR beta families picked out carriers of CMV plus the relevant HLA.

The CDR3 sequence is 18 residues long. Trimming shortened V by 1 base and J by 0 bases, and 16 bases separated the two germline ends. CDR1 and CDR2 (germline): SEHNR, FQNEAQ (reference sequence). One entry per CDR3 protein, called by TCRdb with MiXCR from the reads. The sample consists of about 920,000 distinct CDR3 sequences, roughly 31% of them appearing once. The sample holds a few counts of this clonotype. Its antigen is still unknown. The sample in question was cultured CD8+ T cells from PBMCs, obtained from culture after CMV antigen stimulation. This TCR derives from a human donor in good health (CMV status not recorded). Some clones in this sample may be carry-over from other donors' samples. The rearrangement links TRBV7-9 to TRBJ2-1, with a possible D match to TRBD2 (5 bases). For the CDR3, the DNA is TGTGCCAGCAGCTTAGAGCGGCTGCGACTGAGCTCCTACAATGAGCAGTTCTTC. Translating it yields CASSLERLRLSSYNEQFF.